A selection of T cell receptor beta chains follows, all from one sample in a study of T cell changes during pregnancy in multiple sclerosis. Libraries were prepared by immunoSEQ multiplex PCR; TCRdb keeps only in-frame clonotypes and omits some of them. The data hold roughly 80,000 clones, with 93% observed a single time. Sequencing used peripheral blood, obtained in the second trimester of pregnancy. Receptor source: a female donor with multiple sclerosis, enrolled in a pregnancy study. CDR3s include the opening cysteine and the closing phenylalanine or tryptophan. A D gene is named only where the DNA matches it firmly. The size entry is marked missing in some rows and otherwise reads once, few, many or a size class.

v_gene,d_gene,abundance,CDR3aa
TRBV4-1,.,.,CASSQPVRGSTDTQYF
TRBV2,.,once,CASSDLDRKETQYF
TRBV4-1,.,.,CASSQDPGSGQPQHF
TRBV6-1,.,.,CASKLTEPYEQYF
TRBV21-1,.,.,CASSNPGTGGSEQYF
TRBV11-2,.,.,CASSPSLGRTSSPLHF
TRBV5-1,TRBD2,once,CATTLAGGRADTQYF
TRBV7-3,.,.,CASSANGRRDTGELFF
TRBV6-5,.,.,CASSSRGRSNQPQHF
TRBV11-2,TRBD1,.,CASSPRTGGISSYGYTF
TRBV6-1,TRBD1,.,CASSGQGALGQPQHF
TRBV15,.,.,CATSGVGALNEKLFF
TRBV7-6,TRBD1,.,CASSLVSGTGRTDTQYF
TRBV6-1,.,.,CASSENSRSFYTF
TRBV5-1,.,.,CASSLISGTDTQYF
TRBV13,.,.,CASSLGGRTVQETQYF
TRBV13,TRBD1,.,CASSLTTGLTFGPLYEQYF
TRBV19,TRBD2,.,CASSRGEGSTFPETQYF
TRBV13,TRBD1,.,CASGGQGASYEQYF
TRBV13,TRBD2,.,CASSLEGLAGGLADTQYF
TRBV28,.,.,CASRNPSAAFF
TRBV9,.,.,CASSVMGVHTEAFF
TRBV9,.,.,CASSSSTGSSYEQYF
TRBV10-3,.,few,CAFRPDIYNSPLHF
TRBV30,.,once,CAWSEGDDWQPQHF
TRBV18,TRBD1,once,CASSPPFSTGVGYGYTF
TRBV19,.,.,CASSPPTGIVHGYTF
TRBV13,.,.,CASSLYRGHEQYF
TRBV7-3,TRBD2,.,CASSLGLAGETQYF
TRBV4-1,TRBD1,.,CASSQVRPGQGPETQYF
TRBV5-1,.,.,CASSTSGYEQYF
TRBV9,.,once,CASSVVHSVEQFF
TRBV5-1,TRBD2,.,CASRKRKTSGDSNEQFF
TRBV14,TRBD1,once,CASSHLDREGDQYF
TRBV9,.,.,CASSVEGSTDTQYF
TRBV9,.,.,CASSVFQSGYTGELFF
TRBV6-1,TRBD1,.,CASSGTLRTGKGYGYTF
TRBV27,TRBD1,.,CASSLGQGIYGYTF